The rows below give T cell receptor beta chains drawn from one sample of a study of blood T cell repertoires in COVID-19. Clones were read by immunoSEQ multiplex PCR, and TCRdb kept only the in-frame ones, dropping some. The data contain more than 90,000 clones, roughly nine tenths of them singletons. Material for sequencing was peripheral blood. These receptors all stem from a man in his sixties or seventies who had recovered from COVID-19. Each CDR3 is given with its conserved first and last residue. Fields, in order: V gene, clone size, J gene, D gene, CDR3 protein, CDR3 DNA. D genes are given only for firm matches. Some rows have no size entry. The others give once, few or many, or a class for an expanded clone.

V gene: TRBV27; clone size: -; J gene: TRBJ2-5; D gene: -; CDR3 protein: CASSFLGAQETQYF; CDR3 DNA: TGTGCCAGCAGTTTCCTGGGAGCCCAAGAGACCCAGTACTTC
V gene: TRBV28; clone size: -; J gene: TRBJ1-1; D gene: -; CDR3 protein: CATFTRGTEAFF; CDR3 DNA: TGTGCCACCTTTACGCGAGGGACTGAAGCTTTCTTT
V gene: TRBV6-5; clone size: -; J gene: TRBJ1-5; D gene: TRBD1; CDR3 protein: CATNRGGMDQPQHF; CDR3 DNA: TGTGCCACGAACAGGGGGGGAATGGATCAGCCCCAGCATTTT
V gene: TRBV4-1; clone size: -; J gene: TRBJ1-2; D gene: -; CDR3 protein: CASSQDWTAHDEYGYTF; CDR3 DNA: TGCGCCAGCAGCCAAGACTGGACAGCTCACGATGAGTATGGCTACACCTTC
V gene: TRBV11-2; clone size: -; J gene: TRBJ2-7; D gene: -; CDR3 protein: CASSLVLGGEQYF; CDR3 DNA: TGTGCCAGCAGCTTAGTTCTAGGTGGAGAGCAGTACTTC
V gene: TRBV24-1; clone size: -; J gene: TRBJ2-5; D gene: -; CDR3 protein: CATSDSRQANQETQYF; CDR3 DNA: TGTGCCACCAGTGATTCCCGACAGGCGAACCAAGAGACCCAGTACTTC
V gene: TRBV4-2; clone size: many; J gene: TRBJ2-2; D gene: TRBD2; CDR3 protein: CASSPASGRAGELFF; CDR3 DNA: TGTGCCAGCAGCCCAGCTAGCGGGAGGGCCGGGGAGCTGTTTTTT
V gene: TRBV7-3; clone size: -; J gene: TRBJ1-1; D gene: -; CDR3 protein: CASSPTDYTEAFF; CDR3 DNA: TGTGCCAGCAGCCCAACAGATTACACTGAAGCTTTCTTT
V gene: TRBV5-6; clone size: -; J gene: TRBJ2-1; D gene: -; CDR3 protein: CASSLGRLGRNNEQFF; CDR3 DNA: TGTGCCAGCAGCTTGGGCAGACTAGGCCGGAACAATGAGCAGTTCTTC
V gene: TRBV3-1/TRBV3-2; clone size: -; J gene: TRBJ1-5; D gene: -; CDR3 protein: CASSQVSGVAQPQHF; CDR3 DNA: TGTGCCAGCAGCCAAGTGAGCGGGGTTGCTCAGCCCCAGCATTTT
V gene: TRBV7-3; clone size: -; J gene: TRBJ2-2; D gene: -; CDR3 protein: CASRPSGGLNTGELFF; CDR3 DNA: TGTGCCAGCAGACCTAGTGGCGGGTTGAACACCGGGGAGCTGTTTTTT
V gene: TRBV6-2/TRBV6-3; clone size: -; J gene: TRBJ2-1; D gene: -; CDR3 protein: CASSYSRPRQFF; CDR3 DNA: TGTGCCAGCAGTTACTCGAGGCCCCGCCAGTTCTTC
V gene: TRBV28; clone size: -; J gene: TRBJ2-5; D gene: -; CDR3 protein: CASSRTGAGLAWETQYF; CDR3 DNA: TGTGCCAGCAGCCGGACAGGGGCGGGACTAGCTTGGGAGACCCAGTACTTC
V gene: TRBV11-3; clone size: -; J gene: TRBJ2-1; D gene: -; CDR3 protein: CASSLGQYNEQFF; CDR3 DNA: TGTGCCAGCAGCTTGGGGCAGTACAATGAGCAGTTCTTC
V gene: TRBV5-1; clone size: few; J gene: TRBJ2-5; D gene: -; CDR3 protein: CASNPGSGQETQYF; CDR3 DNA: TGCGCCAGCAACCCGGGGAGCGGCCAGGAGACCCAGTACTTC
V gene: TRBV28; clone size: -; J gene: TRBJ1-5; D gene: -; CDR3 protein: CASSGGGPQHF; CDR3 DNA: TGTGCCAGCAGTGGGGGGGGGCCCCAGCATTTT
V gene: TRBV10-1; clone size: -; J gene: TRBJ2-7; D gene: TRBD1; CDR3 protein: CASSEAGQGVREQYF; CDR3 DNA: TGCGCCAGCAGTGAAGCCGGACAGGGGGTCCGAGAGCAGTACTTC
V gene: TRBV6-5; clone size: -; J gene: TRBJ2-5; D gene: TRBD1; CDR3 protein: CASAKTGTEETQYF; CDR3 DNA: TGTGCCAGCGCCAAGACTGGGACAGAAGAGACCCAGTACTTC
V gene: TRBV5-1; clone size: -; J gene: TRBJ2-7; D gene: TRBD2; CDR3 protein: CASSLLAGGLEQYF; CDR3 DNA: TGCGCCAGCAGCTTGCTAGCGGGGGGGCTCGAGCAGTACTTC
V gene: TRBV28; clone size: -; J gene: TRBJ2-1; D gene: TRBD2; CDR3 protein: CASSFSGGAFSDEQFF; CDR3 DNA: TGTGCCAGCAGTTTCAGCGGGGGGGCCTTTAGCGATGAGCAGTTCTTC